These 13 T cell receptor beta chains originate from one sample sequenced in a study of cytomegalovirus exposure and HLA in healthy donors. Measured with immunoSEQ multiplex PCR; TCRdb has only the in-frame clones, and not every one. The profile shows about 240,000 clones, just under 90% of them singletons. What was sequenced was PBMCs. Source of these receptors: a man younger than 35 in good health and CMV-seronegative.

The rearrangement joins TRBV5-1 to TRBJ2-2; maybe TRBD1 (6 bases). V lost 4 bases and J lost 6, with 16 bases in between. The germline gives CDR1 SGHRS, CDR2 YFSETQ. The CDR3 runs to 15 residues. The CDR3 spells CASSPRTVKPGELFF. Here the CDR3 DNA reads TGCGCCAGCAGCCCGCGGACAGTGAAACCCGGGGAGCTGTTTTTT.

The chain carries TRBV5-1 and TRBJ2-2; 8 bases map to TRBD2. The CDR3 extends over 16 amino acids. V trimming: 0 bases; J trimming: 8 bases; junction bases outside the gene matches: 9. Looked up from germline, CDR1 is SGHRS and CDR2 is YFSETQ. The CDR3 DNA is TGCGCCAGCAGCTTGGTTAGCGGACTAGCTCCTGGGGAGCTGTTTTTT. This gives the protein CASSLVSGLAPGELFF.

This chain joins TRBV6-5 and TRBJ2-2; D unclear. V was cut by 5 bases and J by 4 bases, with 8 bases left in between. Germline V gives CDR1 MNHEY, CDR2 SVGAGI. The CDR3 length is 13 residues. CDR3 in DNA: TGTGCCAGCAGTCTCTGGGCCACCGGGGAGCTGTTTTTT. Translation: CASSLWATGELFF.

The chain is built from TRBV5-1 and TRBJ2-1, with 12 bases fitting TRBD2. The V gene's germline CDR1 is SGHRS and CDR2 YFSETQ. Unmatched junction bases numbered 11, after V lost 2 bases and J lost 8 bases. This CDR3 has 17 amino acids. The CDR3 DNA sequence: TGCGCCAGCAGCTTACACGATCGGACTAGCGGGATAGATGAGCAGTTCTTC. It yields the protein CASSLHDRTSGIDEQFF. Using reference TRBV5-1 and TRBJ2-1 for the parts outside the CDR3, the full variable domain is KAGVTQTPRYLIKTRGQQVTLSCSPISGHRSVSWYQQTPGQGLQFLFEYFSETQRNKGNFPGRFSGRQFSNSRSEMNVSTLELGDSALYLCASSLHDRTSGIDEQFFGPGTRLTVL.

The chain has TRBV6-1 and TRBJ2-3; 9 nucleotides align to TRBD1. Germline values: CDR1 MNHNS, CDR2 SASEGT. The V segment lost 6 bases and the J segment 7 bases; nucleotides outside the gene matches: 5. CDR3 length equals 13 residues. The CDR3 sequence is CASRQTGGNTQYF. The CDR3 nucleotides read TGTGCCAGCAGACAGACAGGGGGAAATACGCAGTATTTT.

This clone came up once. The gene calls are TRBV4-1 and TRBJ1-2; maybe TRBD1 (5 bases). Per the germline V gene, CDR1 is MGHRA and CDR2 is YSYEKL. This CDR3 has 13 amino acids. With 0 bases removed from V and 8 bases from J, the gap between germline ends came to 10 bases. CDR3 protein: CASSQDRALGYTF. The CDR3 coding sequence is TGCGCCAGCAGCCAAGACAGGGCCCTAGGCTACACCTTC.

The J gene is TRBJ2-7, the V gene TRBV11-2, with 14 bases identical to TRBD2. The CDR3 totals 14 residues. Trimming cost V 5 bases and J 13 bases; bases outside gene matches: 10. Germline V gives CDR1 SGHAT, CDR2 FQNNGV. The CDR3 region is CASSHSNGTSGSYF. In DNA, the CDR3 is TGTGCCAGCAGCCATTCTAACGGGACTAGCGGGAGTTACTTC.

CDR3 protein: CASSVLVTDTQYF. In DNA form, the CDR3 reads TGCGCCAGCAGCGTCCTAGTGACAGATACGCAGTATTTT. The J gene is TRBJ2-3, the V gene TRBV5-1; D is undetermined. Germline loops: CDR1 SGHRS, CDR2 YFSETQ. The CDR3 has 13 amino acids. V was clipped by 4 bases and J by 3 bases, with 9 bases between them.

CDR3 DNA: TGTGCCAGCAGTCCCACCTACGGGTTCACCGGGGAGCTGTTTTTT. Encoded protein: CASSPTYGFTGELFF. V gene TRBV27 combines with J gene TRBJ2-2, with no clear D. Germline V gene sequence: CDR1 MNHEY, CDR2 SMNVEV (reference sequence). Trimming stripped 5 bases from V and 4 bases from J, with 14 bases between. This CDR3 has 15 amino acids.

The rearrangement uses TRBV4-3 and TRBJ2-3; the match to TRBD2 covers 7 bases. There are 16 residues in the CDR3. After removal of 1 base from V and 1 base from J, the junction contained 5 bases not matched to a gene. Germline values: CDR1 LGHNA, CDR2 YSLEER. CDR3 coding DNA: TGCGCCAGCAGCCAAGGAGAGGGGAGGGGCACAGATACGCAGTATTTT. Amino acids: CASSQGEGRGTDTQYF.

The chain recombines TRBV27 with TRBJ1-1, with no clear D. V lost 11 bases and J lost 4, with 8 bases in between. The CDR3 is made up of 10 amino acids. Germline V gene sequence: CDR1 MNHEY, CDR2 SMNVEV (reference sequence). CDR3 sequence (DNA): TGTGCCCCCCCGGGCACTGAAGCTTTCTTT. It yields the protein CAPPGTEAFF.

This rearrangement joins TRBV29-1 to TRBJ1-2; the match to TRBD1 covers 7 bases. The CDR3 sequence is 13 residues long. Germline-derived CDR1 and CDR2 are SQVTM and ANQGSEA. The J segment lost 4 bases and the V segment lost 7 bases, leaving 9 bases of the junction unmatched. This CDR3 is CSASMTGFYGYTF. The DNA for the CDR3 is TGCAGCGCCTCCATGACAGGGTTCTATGGCTACACCTTC.

J is TRBJ2-7 and V is TRBV20-1, with a tentative D call TRBD2 (5 bases). In germline, CDR1 is DFQATT, CDR2 SNEGSKA (reference sequence). This CDR3 region has 11 residues. Between the trimmed V and J ends, which lost 5 bases and 3 bases, there was a span of 8 bases. CDR3 loop: CSAAGVYEQYF. As DNA, the CDR3 is TGCAGTGCTGCGGGCGTCTACGAGCAGTACTTC.